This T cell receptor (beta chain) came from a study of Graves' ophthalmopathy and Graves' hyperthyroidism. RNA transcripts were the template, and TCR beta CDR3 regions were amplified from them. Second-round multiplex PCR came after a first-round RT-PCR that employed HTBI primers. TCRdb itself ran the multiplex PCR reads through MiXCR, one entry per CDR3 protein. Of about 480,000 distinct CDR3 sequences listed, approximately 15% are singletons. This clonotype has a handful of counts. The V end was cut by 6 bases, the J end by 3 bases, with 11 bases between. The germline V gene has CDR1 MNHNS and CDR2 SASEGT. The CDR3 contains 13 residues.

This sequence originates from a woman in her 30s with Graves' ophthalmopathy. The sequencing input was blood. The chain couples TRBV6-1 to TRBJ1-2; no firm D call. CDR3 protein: CASRTAGYYGYTF. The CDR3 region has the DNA TGTGCCAGCAGGACCGCGGGGTACTATGGCTACACCTTC.